A single T cell receptor beta chain is shown here with its context. Its antigen is as yet unknown. Read data end 3 residues before the CDR3 end; the end is taken from the germline J gene. TCRdb's table, derived via immunoSEQ multiplex PCR, lists solely in-frame clones and lacks some. The sample's table shows thousands of clones. This specimen belongs to a study of Tregs in tolerant kidney transplant recipients. The nonmyeloablative bone marrow transplants came from related graft donors, with transient mixed chimerism. CD4+CD25+CD127- Tregs, CD4+CD25- non-Tregs, CD4 and CD8 cells were sorted. Study outcomes and limitations: Some patients' samples used different primers over time, so nucleotide sequences weren't comparable. This study did not directly address biological reproducibility. Antigen-driven expansion was suggested because donor-specific Tregs expanded more than all Tregs in tolerant patients.

Trimming took off 8 bases at V and 2 bases at J, with 10 bases between the two ends. This CDR3 comprises 12 residues. From germline, CDR1 is ENHRY and CDR2 SYGVKD. The TCR originated in a human patient who received a combined kidney and bone marrow transplant. Some of the T cells may derive from the graft donor. V gene TRBV10-3 combines with J gene TRBJ2-7; a weak D match, TRBD2 (7 bases). The sequencing here drew on CD8+ T cells from blood (PBMCs), taken 12 months after the transplant. This CDR3 is CAIGGATYEQYF. The part of the CDR3 DNA that was read is TGTGCCATCGGGGGGGCAACCTACGAG.